Presented here are 13 T cell receptor beta chains from one specimen sequenced in a study of cytomegalovirus exposure and HLA in healthy donors. The PCR made use of 60 Vbeta and 13 Jbeta primers. The method was immunoSEQ multiplex PCR; TCRdb's version includes in-frame clones alone and lacks a portion of them. The sample lists some 170,000 clones, about 83% occurring once. The sample comprised PBMCs. The source of these receptors is a female donor in good health and CMV-seronegative.

A note on this clone: Within the sample, other DNA sequences also encode this same CDR3. The chain uses TRBV4-2 and TRBJ2-2; 12 bases are a match to TRBD1. The trim removed 6 bases at V and 12 bases at J, leaving 17 bases unmatched. The CDR3 is 17 amino acids. The germline gives CDR1 LGHNA, CDR2 YNFKEQ. CDR3 amino acids: CASRERGGTGGPEKLFF. CDR3 sequence (DNA): TGTGCCAGCAGAGAGAGAGGGGGGACAGGGGGCCCGGAAAAGCTGTTTTTT.

V gene TRBV4-1 combines with J gene TRBJ1-2; 8 bases line up with TRBD1. CDR1 is MGHRA, CDR2 YSYEKL, per germline. The CDR3 length is 14 residues. The V segment lost 0 bases and the J segment 7 bases; nucleotides outside the gene matches: 4. The CDR3 nucleotides read TGCGCCAGCAGCCAAGAGACAGGGGCAGTTGGCTACACCTTC. Translating it yields CASSQETGAVGYTF.

The chain couples TRBV11-2 to TRBJ2-7; D ambiguous. The germline CDR1 and CDR2 sequences are SGHAT and FQNNGV. CDR3 size: 12 residues. V lost 5 bases, J lost 2 bases, and 7 bases lay in between. The CDR3 DNA reads TGTGCCAGCAGCCAACAAACCTACGAGCAGTACTTC. Amino acid sequence: CASSQQTYEQYF.

The CDR3 bases are TGTGCCAGCAGCTTAACAGGGGAAGCTTTCTTT. This translates into CASSLTGEAFF. This chain joins TRBV5-6 and TRBJ1-1, with D perhaps matching TRBD1 (6 bases). From germline, CDR1 is SGHDT and CDR2 YYEEEE. V was trimmed by 2 bases and J by 8 bases, leaving 7 bases between them. This CDR3 comprises 11 residues.

This rearrangement joins TRBV4-2 to TRBJ2-2; no firm D call. Germline assignment: CDR1 LGHNA and CDR2 YNFKEQ. CDR3 length equals 17 residues. V was cut by 0 bases and J by 0 bases, with 11 bases left in between. As DNA, the CDR3 is TGTGCCAGCAGCCAAGAGAGTAACAGAGCGAACACCGGGGAGCTGTTTTTT. Protein sequence: CASSQESNRANTGELFF.

The chain has TRBV19 and TRBJ2-5; D not resolved. V was shortened by 3 bases and J by 1 base, with 9 bases between the two germline ends. Per the germline V gene, CDR1 is LNHDA and CDR2 is SQIVND (reference sequence). The CDR3 spans 14 residues. CDR3 DNA: TGTGCCAGTAGTATCGCGGTAGGCCAAGAGACCCAGTACTTC. Residues: CASSIAVGQETQYF.

The chain links TRBV6-5 to TRBJ1-5, with unresolved D. The CDR3 is made up of 14 amino acids. CDR1 MNHEY and CDR2 SVGAGI come from the germline V gene. Trimming took off 2 bases at V and 4 bases at J, with 9 bases between the two ends. CDR3 sequence (DNA): TGTGCCAGCAGTTACAACCCCGGGAATCAGCCCCAGCATTTT. Protein sequence: CASSYNPGNQPQHF.

The gene calls are TRBV29-1 and TRBJ1-2; TRBD1 is a possible D gene (6 bases). This CDR3 comprises 10 residues. The ends were cut back, 8 bases at V and 6 bases at J, with 10 bases in the middle. Germline V gene sequence: CDR1 SQVTM, CDR2 ANQGSEA. CDR3 sequence (DNA): TGCAGCACGAGGGACAATGGCTACACCTTC. Encoded protein: CSTRDNGYTF.

The chain combines TRBV15 with TRBJ2-3; 7 nucleotides align to TRBD1. The CDR3 totals 15 residues. Germline trimming cut 2 bases from V and 5 bases from J; bases unmatched to any gene: 7. Germline loops: CDR1 LNHNV, CDR2 YYDKDF (reference sequence). CDR3 region: CATSRQGVRGDTQYF. The CDR3 DNA sequence: TGTGCCACCAGCAGACAGGGGGTTAGGGGAGATACGCAGTATTTT.

The chain is built from TRBV4-1 and TRBJ2-7; 9 nucleotides line up with TRBD2. The CDR3 spans 14 residues. CDR1 and CDR2 from the germline V gene are MGHRA and YSYEKL. V shed 3 bases, J shed 3 bases, and the junction held 3 bases outside the gene matches. CDR3 DNA: TGCGCCAGCAGCCATCTAGCGGGGAACTACGAGCAGTACTTC. This gives the protein CASSHLAGNYEQYF.

V usage is TRBV27 and J usage is TRBJ1-5; TRBD1 might be the D (5 bases). V was cut by 2 bases and J by 11 bases, with 16 bases left in between. Per germline, CDR1 MNHEY and CDR2 SMNVEV (reference sequence). This CDR3 contains 14 residues. CDR3 residues: CASSLGGYNHAQHF. CDR3 DNA sequence: TGTGCCAGCAGTTTAGGGGGGTACAATCATGCCCAGCATTTT.

The chain employs TRBV5-8 and TRBJ2-6, with D perhaps matching TRBD2 (5 bases). The CDR3 extends over 16 amino acids. The V end was cut by 0 bases, the J end by 4 bases, with 11 bases between. CDR1 is SGHTS, CDR2 YDEGEE, per germline. The CDR3 nucleotides read TGTGCCAGCAGCTTGGCCCGAGGGTTAGGGGCCAACGTCCTGACTTTC. Amino acids: CASSLARGLGANVLTF. Supplemented by reference TRBV5-8 and TRBJ2-6, the full variable domain reads EAGVTQSPTHLIKTRGQQATLRCSPISGHTSVYWYQQALGLGLQFLLWYDEGEERNRGNFPPRFSGRQFPNYSSELNVNALELEDSALYLCASSLARGLGANVLTFGAGSRLTVL.

This sequence joins TRBV29-1 and TRBJ1-1; D not resolved. Trimming took off 5 bases at V and 5 bases at J, with 12 bases between the two ends. This CDR3 is built from 12 residues. Germline CDR1 SQVTM, CDR2 ANQGSEA. DNA of the CDR3: TGCAGCGTTTCCGATTCGGGAACTGAAGCTTTCTTT. It encodes CSVSDSGTEAFF.